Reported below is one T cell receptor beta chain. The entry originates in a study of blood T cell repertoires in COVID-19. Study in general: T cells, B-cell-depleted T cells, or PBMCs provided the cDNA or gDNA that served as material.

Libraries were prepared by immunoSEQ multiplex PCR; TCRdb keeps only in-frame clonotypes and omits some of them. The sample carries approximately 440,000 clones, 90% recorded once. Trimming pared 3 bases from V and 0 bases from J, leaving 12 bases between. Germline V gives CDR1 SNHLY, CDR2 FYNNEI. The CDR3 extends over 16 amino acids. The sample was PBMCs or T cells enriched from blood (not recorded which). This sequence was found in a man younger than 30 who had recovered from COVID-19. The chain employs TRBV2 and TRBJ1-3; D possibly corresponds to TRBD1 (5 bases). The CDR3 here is CASSEQGPSSGNTIYF. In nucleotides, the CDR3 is TGTGCCAGCAGTGAGCAGGGTCCCAGCTCTGGAAACACCATATATTTT.